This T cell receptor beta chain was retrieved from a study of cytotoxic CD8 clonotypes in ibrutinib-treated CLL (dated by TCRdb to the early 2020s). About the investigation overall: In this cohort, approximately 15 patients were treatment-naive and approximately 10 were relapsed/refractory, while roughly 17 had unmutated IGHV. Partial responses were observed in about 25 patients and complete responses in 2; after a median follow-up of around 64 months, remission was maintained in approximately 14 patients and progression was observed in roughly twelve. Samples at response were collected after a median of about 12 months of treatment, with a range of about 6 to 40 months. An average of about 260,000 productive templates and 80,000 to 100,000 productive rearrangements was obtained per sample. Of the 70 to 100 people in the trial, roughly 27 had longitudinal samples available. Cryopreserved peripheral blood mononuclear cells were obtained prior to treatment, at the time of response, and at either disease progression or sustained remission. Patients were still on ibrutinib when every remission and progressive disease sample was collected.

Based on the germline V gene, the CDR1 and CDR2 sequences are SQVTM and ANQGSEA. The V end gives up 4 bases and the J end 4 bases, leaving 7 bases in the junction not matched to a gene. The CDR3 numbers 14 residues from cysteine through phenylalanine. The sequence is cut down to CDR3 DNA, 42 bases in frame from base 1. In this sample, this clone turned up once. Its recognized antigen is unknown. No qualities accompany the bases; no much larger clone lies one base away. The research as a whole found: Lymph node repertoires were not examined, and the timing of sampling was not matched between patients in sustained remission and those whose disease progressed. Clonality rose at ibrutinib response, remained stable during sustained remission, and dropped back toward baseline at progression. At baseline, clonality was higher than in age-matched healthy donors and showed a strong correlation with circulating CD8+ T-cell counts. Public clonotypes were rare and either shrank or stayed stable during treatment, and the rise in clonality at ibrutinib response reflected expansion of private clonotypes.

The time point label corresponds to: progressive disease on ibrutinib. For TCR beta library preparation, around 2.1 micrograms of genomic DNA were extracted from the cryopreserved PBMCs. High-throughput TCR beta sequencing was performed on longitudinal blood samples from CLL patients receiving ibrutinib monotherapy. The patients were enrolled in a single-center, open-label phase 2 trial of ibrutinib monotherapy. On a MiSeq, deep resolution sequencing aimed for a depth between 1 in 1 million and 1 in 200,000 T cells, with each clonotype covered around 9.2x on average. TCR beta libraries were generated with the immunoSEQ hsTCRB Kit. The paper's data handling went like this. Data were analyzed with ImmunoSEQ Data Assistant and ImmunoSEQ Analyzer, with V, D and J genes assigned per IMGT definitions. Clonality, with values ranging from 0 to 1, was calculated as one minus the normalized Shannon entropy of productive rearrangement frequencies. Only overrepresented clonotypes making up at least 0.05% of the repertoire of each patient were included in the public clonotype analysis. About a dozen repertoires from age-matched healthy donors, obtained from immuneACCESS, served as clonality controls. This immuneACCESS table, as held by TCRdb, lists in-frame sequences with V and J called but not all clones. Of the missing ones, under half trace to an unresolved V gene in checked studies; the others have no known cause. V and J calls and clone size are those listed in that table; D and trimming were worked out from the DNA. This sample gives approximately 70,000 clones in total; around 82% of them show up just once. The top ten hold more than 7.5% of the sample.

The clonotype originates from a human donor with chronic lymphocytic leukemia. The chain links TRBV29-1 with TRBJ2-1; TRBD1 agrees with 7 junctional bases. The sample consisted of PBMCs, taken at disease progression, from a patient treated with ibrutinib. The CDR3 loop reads CSVAGRGSYNEQFF. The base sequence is TGCAGCGTTGCGGGCAGGGGGTCGTACAATGAGCAGTTCTTC.